The T cell receptor beta chain described here comes from a study of neoadjuvant anti-PD-1 for oral cavity cancer. Germline V gene lookup returns CDR1 MNHEY and CDR2 SVGAGI. V gave up 8 bases and J gave up 6 bases, with 17 bases separating them. There are 14 residues in the CDR3. Libraries were prepared by immunoSEQ multiplex PCR; TCRdb keeps only in-frame clonotypes and omits some of them. This table holds 15,000 to 20,000 clones, about 72% found once. This receptor was identified in a person between 40 and 85 years old with oral cavity squamous cell carcinoma. The rearrangement joins TRBV6-5 to TRBJ1-5; maybe TRBD1 (5 bases). Sequencing was performed on PBMCs, taken before nivolumab (anti-PD-1) treatment. CDR3 DNA: TGTGCCAGCGCCTCTGGGGGGGTAGGTCAGCCCCAGCATTTT. Protein product: CASASGGVGQPQHF.